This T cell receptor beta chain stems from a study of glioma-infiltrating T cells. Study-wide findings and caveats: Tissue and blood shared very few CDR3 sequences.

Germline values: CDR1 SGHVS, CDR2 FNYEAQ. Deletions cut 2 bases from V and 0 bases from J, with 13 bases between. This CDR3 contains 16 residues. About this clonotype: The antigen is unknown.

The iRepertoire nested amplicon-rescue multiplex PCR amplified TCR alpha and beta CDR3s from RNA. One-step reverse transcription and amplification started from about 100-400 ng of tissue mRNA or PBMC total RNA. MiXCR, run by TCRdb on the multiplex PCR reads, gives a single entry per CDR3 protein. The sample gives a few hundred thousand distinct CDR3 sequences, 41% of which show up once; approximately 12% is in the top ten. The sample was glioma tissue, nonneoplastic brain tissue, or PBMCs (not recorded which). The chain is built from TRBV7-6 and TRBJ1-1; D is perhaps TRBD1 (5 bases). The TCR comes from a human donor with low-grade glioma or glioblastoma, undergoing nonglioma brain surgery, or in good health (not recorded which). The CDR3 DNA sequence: TGTGCCAGCAGCTTATTCGATGGGGGGTTGAACACTGAAGCTTTCTTT. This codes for CASSLFDGGLNTEAFF.